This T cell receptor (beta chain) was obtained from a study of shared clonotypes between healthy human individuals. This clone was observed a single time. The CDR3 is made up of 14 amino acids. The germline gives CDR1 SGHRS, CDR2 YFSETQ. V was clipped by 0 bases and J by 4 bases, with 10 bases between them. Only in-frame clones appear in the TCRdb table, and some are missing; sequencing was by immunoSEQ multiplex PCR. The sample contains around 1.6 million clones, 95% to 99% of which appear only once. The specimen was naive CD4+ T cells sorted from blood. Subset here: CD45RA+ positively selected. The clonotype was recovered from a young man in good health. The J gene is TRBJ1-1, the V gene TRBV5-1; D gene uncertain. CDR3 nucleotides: TGCGCCAGCAGCTTGGGGGTCAGCGGCACTGAAGCTTTCTTT. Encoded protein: CASSLGVSGTEAFF.